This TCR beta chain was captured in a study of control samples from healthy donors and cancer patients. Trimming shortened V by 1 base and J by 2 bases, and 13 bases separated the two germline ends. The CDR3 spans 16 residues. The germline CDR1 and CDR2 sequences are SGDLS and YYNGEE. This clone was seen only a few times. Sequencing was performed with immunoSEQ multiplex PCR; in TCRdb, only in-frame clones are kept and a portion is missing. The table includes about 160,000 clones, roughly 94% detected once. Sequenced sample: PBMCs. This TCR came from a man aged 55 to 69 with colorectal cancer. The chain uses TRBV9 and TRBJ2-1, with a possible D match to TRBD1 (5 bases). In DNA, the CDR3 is TGTGCCAGCAGCGTATTGGATGCAGGGACCTACAATGAGCAGTTCTTC. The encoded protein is CASSVLDAGTYNEQFF. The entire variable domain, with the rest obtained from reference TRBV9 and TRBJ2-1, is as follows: DSGVTQTPKHLITATGQRVTLRCSPRSGDLSVYWYQQSLDQGLQFLIQYYNGEERAKGNILERFSAQQFPDLHSELNLSSLELGDSALYFCASSVLDAGTYNEQFFGPGTRLTVL.